This passage covers 8 T cell receptor beta chains from one sample sequenced in a study of blood T cell repertoires in COVID-19. The assay was immunoSEQ multiplex PCR, and TCRdb's table has in-frame clones only and misses some. Of approximately 35,000 clones in the sample, nearly 80% were seen once. Sequenced sample: peripheral blood. Every receptor here comes from an elderly man with acute or convalescent COVID-19.

This chain joins TRBV6-5 and TRBJ2-7, with 9 bases fitting TRBD2. The junction had 4 bases not matched to a gene; V was cut back by 4 bases and J by 0 bases. This CDR3 is built from 15 residues. From germline, CDR1 is MNHEY and CDR2 SVGAGI. The CDR3: CASSSQTSGSYEQYF. CDR3 nucleotides: TGTGCCAGCAGTTCCCAGACTAGCGGCTCCTACGAGCAGTACTTC.

The genes are TRBV6-2 or TRBV6-3 and TRBJ1-3; D uncertain. The V end was cut by 5 bases, the J end by 0 bases, with 8 bases between. Germline loops: CDR1 MNHEY, CDR2 SVGEGT. The CDR3 spans 14 residues. The CDR3 nucleotides are TGTGCCAGCAGTCCGGGGAGCTCTGGAAACACCATATATTTT. Protein product: CASSPGSSGNTIYF.

The chain employs TRBV7-3 and TRBJ2-2, with 8 bases that match TRBD1. Germline-derived CDR1 and CDR2 are SGHTA and FQGTGA. The V gene end was trimmed by 6 bases and the J gene end by 4 bases; junction bases not matched to a gene: 7. This CDR3 has 15 amino acids. CDR3 in amino acids: CASRATGGTTGELFF. The CDR3 DNA sequence: TGTGCCAGCAGAGCTACAGGGGGTACCACCGGGGAGCTGTTTTTT.

This chain connects TRBV7-7 to TRBJ2-3, with 8 bases that match TRBD1. V gave up 5 bases and J gave up 1 base; unmatched junction bases: 8. CDR1 SSHAT and CDR2 FNYEAQ come from the germline V gene (reference sequence). This CDR3 has 16 amino acids. The chain's CDR3 is CASSPGPGQGTDTQYF. The CDR3 DNA reads as TGTGCCAGCAGCCCGGGACCGGGACAGGGCACAGATACGCAGTATTTT. Supplemented by reference TRBV7-7 and TRBJ2-3, the full variable domain reads GAGVSQSPRYKVTKRGQDVTLRCDPISSHATLYWYQQALGQGPEFLTYFNYEAQPDKSGLPSDRFSAERPEGSISTLTIQRTEQRDSAMYRCASSPGPGQGTDTQYFGPGTRLTVL.

The CDR3, as DNA: TGTGCAAGTCGCTTAGGGGGGAGGCAGGCCGCTTCCTACGAGCAGTACTTC. This encodes CASRLGGRQAASYEQYF. This rearrangement joins TRBV12-2 to TRBJ2-7; the table's D call of TRBD2 was not tested on the DNA. TRBV12-2 is a pseudogene segment. The CDR3 is 17 amino acids.

This clone was observed a few times. The chain uses TRBV3-1 (or the pseudogene TRBV3-2) and TRBJ2-5; 10 positions match TRBD2. The CDR3 sequence is 15 residues long. The V gene's germline CDR1 is LGHDT and CDR2 YNNKEL (reference sequence). The junction had 9 bases not matched to a gene; V was cut back by 7 bases and J by 4 bases. CDR3 nucleotide sequence: TGTGCCAGCAAACCTACTAGCGGGGAGGTAGAGACCCAGTACTTC. Translated, it gives CASKPTSGEVETQYF.

This clone appeared a few times. The chain joins TRBV6-5 to TRBJ1-2; tentatively, D is TRBD1 (5 bases). The V and J ends lost 0 bases and 5 bases respectively, with 16 bases between them. CDR1 and CDR2 from the germline V gene are MNHEY and SVGAGI. CDR3 length equals 16 residues. This chain's CDR3 is CASSYSRGSVGYGYTF. CDR3 in DNA: TGTGCCAGCAGTTACTCGCGGGGCAGCGTGGGGTATGGCTACACCTTC.

This sequence joins TRBV2 and TRBJ1-2; D remains unclear. The CDR3 totals 12 residues. V lost 8 bases, J lost 1 base, and 8 bases lay in between. Germline CDR1 SNHLY, CDR2 FYNNEI. The CDR3 region is CASQGDNYGYTF. The DNA for the CDR3 is TGTGCCAGCCAAGGAGATAACTATGGCTACACCTTC.